Given below is one TCR beta chain in context. Authors' processing steps: Reference gene primer amplification gave estimated nucleated cell counts. Here immunoSEQ multiplex PCR was the method, and the copy in TCRdb shows in-frame clones only, minus some. V, J and clone size are taken as reported in that table, and D and trimming were inferred from the DNA itself. The sample has around 97,000 clones; nearly 90% are singletons. The data are from a study of blood T cell repertoires in COVID-19. On the study more broadly: The samples span acute and convalescent COVID-19 from the United States, Italy and Spain. PBMCs, B-cell-depleted T cells, or T cells provided the cDNA or gDNA that made up the material.

The receptor comes from a man aged 50 to 60 in a cohort sampled during active COVID-19. The sample was peripheral blood.

In nucleotides, the CDR3 is TGTGCCACCTCGGGGGGCAATGAGCAGTTCTTC. This translates into CATSGGNEQFF. The rearrangement uses TRBV10-3 and TRBJ2-1; 7 bases are shared with TRBD2. V lost 10 bases, J lost 6 bases, and 3 bases stayed unmatched. The CDR3 has 11 residues. CDR1 is ENHRY and CDR2 is SYGVKD in the germline V gene.